Listed below are T cell receptor beta chains from one sample, sequenced in a study of CD8 T cells in Susac syndrome. TCRdb used MiXCR to reprocess the immunoSEQ multiplex PCR reads, holding one entry per CDR3 protein. The sample holds roughly 200,000 distinct CDR3 sequences, approximately 95% seen once. The sequencing input was CD4+ T cells from PBMCs. These receptors all stem from a human donor in good health. CDR3s include the opening cysteine and the closing phenylalanine or tryptophan. A D gene is named only where the DNA matches it firmly.

>TRBD2|TRBJ2-7|TRBV7-2|15
CASSSRTSVPGEQYF
>-|TRBJ2-1|TRBV7-2|16
CASSPPRDFALGEQFF
>TRBD1|TRBJ2-7|TRBV4-3|17
CASSQVLSDRAAYEQYF
>TRBD1|TRBJ2-2|TRBV25-1|13
CASDRGKAGELFF
>-|TRBJ2-6|TRBV28|16
CASNSAGSSGANVLTF
>TRBD1|TRBJ2-1|TRBV6-5|15
CASSLETGGDNEQFF
>-|TRBJ1-2|TRBV5-1|15
CASSPMGTENYGYTF
>TRBD1|TRBJ2-1|TRBV12-3/TRBV12-4|12
CASTGTVNEQFF
>-|TRBJ2-7|TRBV30|13
CAWTGQTGYEQYF
>-|TRBJ2-1|TRBV29-1|17
CSVEDEFRGSPNDEQFF
>-|TRBJ1-2|TRBV12-3/TRBV12-4|13
CASSPPSGYGYTF
>-|TRBJ1-1|TRBV20-1|12
CRDSQGGGEAFF
>TRBD2|TRBJ2-1|TRBV20-1|16
CSAPKALAGENNEQLF
>TRBD1|TRBJ1-1|TRBV29-1|13
CSGMTGEWPEAFF
>-|TRBJ2-7|TRBV27|13
CASRPRTVYEQYF
>-|TRBJ1-2|TRBV5-4|13
CASSLSRNYGYTF
>-|TRBJ2-7|TRBV29-1|14
CSVRGRSLSYEQYF
>-|TRBJ2-2|TRBV11-2|11
CASSTTGELFF
>-|TRBJ2-7|TRBV6-5|13
CASSPYDFYEQYF
>-|TRBJ2-7|TRBV5-4|13
CASSPVGRDEQYF
>-|TRBJ1-5|TRBV2|14
CASSVRTGNQPQHF
>TRBD2|TRBJ2-7|TRBV24-1|16
CATSDSSTSGRAEQYF
>-|TRBJ2-3|TRBV3-1|13
CASSPMGTDTQYF
>-|TRBJ2-3|TRBV9|14
CASSVVGSTDTQYF
>-|TRBJ2-7|TRBV20-1|11
CSVPSWGEQYF
>TRBD1|TRBJ1-4|TRBV3-1|15
CASSQRQGINEKLFF
>-|TRBJ1-5|TRBV7-9|13
CASRRTPEEPQHF
>-|TRBJ1-1|TRBV3-1|12
CASSGRGTEAFF